Each of the 23 T cell receptor beta chains below was sequenced from the same sample in a study of blood T cell repertoires in COVID-19. Measured with immunoSEQ multiplex PCR; TCRdb has only the in-frame clones, and not every one. The profile shows under 250,000 clones, about four fifths of them singletons. The sequenced sample consisted of peripheral blood. These receptors originate from a woman aged 45-60 years with acute or convalescent COVID-19.

This clone has just one count. V usage is TRBV10-3 and J usage is TRBJ2-3; TRBD2 matches at 7 bases. Germline CDR1 is ENHRY and CDR2 is SYGVKD. The ends lost 9 bases at V and 8 bases at J; junction bases unmatched: 11. CDR3 length: 13 amino acids. For the CDR3, the DNA is TGTGCCATAGGCGCGGGGGACGATCGTACGCAGTATTTT. It yields the protein CAIGAGDDRTQYF.

V and J are TRBV27 and TRBJ1-1; the match to TRBD1 covers 8 bases. Germline V gene lookup returns CDR1 MNHEY and CDR2 SMNVEV (reference sequence). The CDR3 extends over 14 amino acids. The V gene end was trimmed by 3 bases and the J gene end by 8 bases; junction bases not matched to a gene: 8. The CDR3 bases are TGTGCCAGCAGTTTTCGAATATGGACAGGGGAAGCTTTCTTT. It encodes CASSFRIWTGEAFF.

This chain links TRBV27 with TRBJ2-3, with a weak D call TRBD1 (6 bases). The CDR3 runs 14 residues. Germline CDR1 is MNHEY and CDR2 is SMNVEV (reference sequence). Trimming left V 2 bases short and J 2 bases short, with 8 bases between. The CDR3: CASSLNRATDTQYF. The DNA of the CDR3 is TGTGCCAGCAGTTTAAACAGGGCCACAGATACGCAGTATTTT.

This chain joins TRBV5-6 and TRBJ1-1, with a tentative D call TRBD1 (5 bases). Germline loops: CDR1 SGHDT, CDR2 YYEEEE. The CDR3 has 15 residues. V lost 4 bases and J 1 base, leaving 14 bases between the germline ends. The DNA of the CDR3 is TGTGCCAGCAGCCCCGGGCTAGGACAGAACACTGAAGCTTTCTTT. Protein: CASSPGLGQNTEAFF.

The rearrangement uses TRBV10-3 and TRBJ2-1; D not resolved. V was cut by 6 bases and J by 4 bases, with 19 bases left in between. The CDR3 spans 16 residues. CDR1 and CDR2 from the germline V gene are ENHRY and SYGVKD. CDR3 loop: CAIRAHDPTGYNEQFF. DNA of the CDR3: TGTGCCATCAGAGCCCACGACCCAACGGGTTACAATGAGCAGTTCTTC.

This clone was observed a single time. The rearrangement uses TRBV27 and TRBJ1-2; TRBD1 might be the D (5 bases). The CDR3 runs to 15 residues. V lost 5 bases to trimming and J lost 6 bases, with 19 bases between them. From germline, CDR1 is MNHEY and CDR2 SMNVEV (reference sequence). The CDR3 nucleotides read TGTGCCAGCAGTCGGGCTCCCGGGACTTTCAATGGCTACACCTTC. Encoded protein: CASSRAPGTFNGYTF.

The rearrangement links TRBV28 to TRBJ1-2; possibly TRBD1 for D (6 bases). Germline V lookup: CDR1 MDHEN, CDR2 SYDVKM. Trimming stripped 4 bases from V and 6 bases from J, with 18 bases between. The CDR3 is made up of 15 amino acids. In DNA form, the CDR3 reads TGTGCCAGCAGTTCTTCAGGGGTCAGGGATGATGGCTACACCTTC. Encoded protein: CASSSSGVRDDGYTF.

CDR3 sequence (DNA): TGTGCCACCGCCGTCTACCGGGACAGAAAACTCTCTGGGGCCAACGTCCTGACTTTC. This sequence encodes CATAVYRDRKLSGANVLTF. This rearrangement joins TRBV24-1 to TRBJ2-6; TRBD1 matches at 7 bases. The CDR3 runs to 19 residues. The V segment lost 9 bases and the J segment 0 bases; nucleotides outside the gene matches: 16. Germline V gene data show CDR1 as KGHDR and CDR2 as SFDVKD.

This chain connects TRBV28 to TRBJ1-3, with D unclear. The CDR3 sequence is 15 residues long. V lost 5 bases and J 0 bases, leaving 11 bases between the germline ends. The germline V gene encodes CDR1 MDHEN and CDR2 SYDVKM. The CDR3 spells CASSADWSSGNTIYF. The CDR3 coding sequence is TGTGCCAGCAGTGCAGACTGGAGCTCTGGAAACACCATATATTTT. Complete variable domain (other parts from reference TRBV28 and TRBJ1-3): DVKVTQSSRYLVKRTGEKVFLECVQDMDHENMFWYRQDPGLGLRLIYFSYDVKMKEKGDIPEGYSVSREKKERFSLILESASTNQTSMYLCASSADWSSGNTIYFGEGSWLTVV.

This clone was observed a handful of times. The J gene is TRBJ1-2, the V gene TRBV5-1, with D perhaps TRBD1 (6 bases). The CDR3 length is 14 residues. Germline V gene sequence: CDR1 SGHRS, CDR2 YFSETQ. The V and J ends lost 4 bases and 6 bases respectively, with 16 bases between them. Here the CDR3 reads CASSRTAGTNGYTF. The CDR3 DNA follows: TGCGCCAGCAGCCGGACGGCAGGGACAAATGGCTACACCTTC.

This clone came up once. The V call is TRBV7-6, the J call TRBJ2-7; 11 bases match TRBD1. Germline V gene lookup returns CDR1 SGHVS and CDR2 FNYEAQ. Trimming at V came to 5 bases and at J to 3 bases, leaving 12 bases not matched to a gene. There are 17 residues in the CDR3. Here the CDR3 DNA reads TGTGCCAGCAGCCCTCTTCCAATTGGGACAGGGGGCTACGAGCAGTACTTC. It encodes CASSPLPIGTGGYEQYF. Using reference TRBV7-6 and TRBJ2-7 for the parts outside the CDR3, the full variable domain is GAGVSQSPRYKVTKRGQDVALRCDPISGHVSLYWYRQALGQGPEFLTYFNYEAQQDKSGLPNDRFSAERPEGSISTLTIQRTEQRDSAMYRCASSPLPIGTGGYEQYFGPGTRLTVT.

The J gene is TRBJ2-2, the V gene TRBV6-5, with unresolved D. The CDR3 consists of 14 residues. The V gene lost 7 bases and the J gene lost 3 bases, with 12 bases spanning the gap. Germline V gives CDR1 MNHEY, CDR2 SVGAGI. In nucleotides, the CDR3 is TGTGCCAGCAACGTAGAACTCCACACCGGGGAGCTGTTTTTT. As protein: CASNVELHTGELFF.

The chain employs TRBV27 and TRBJ1-1, with unresolved D. The CDR3 is made up of 13 amino acids. Trimming left V 6 bases short and J 2 bases short, with 10 bases between. The V gene's germline CDR1 is MNHEY and CDR2 SMNVEV (reference sequence). CDR3 DNA: TGTGCCAGCAGCCTACTACTTAACACTGAAGCTTTCTTT. The encoded protein is CASSLLLNTEAFF.

This chain uses TRBV24-1 with TRBJ2-3; D might be TRBD2 (6 bases). Looked up from germline, CDR1 is KGHDR and CDR2 is SFDVKD. The CDR3 has 16 residues. The V end was cut by 3 bases, the J end by 8 bases, with 20 bases between. The CDR3: CATSDHQLPPGGTQYF. In nucleotides, the CDR3 is TGTGCCACCAGTGATCACCAACTACCCCCCGGGGGTACGCAGTATTTT.

The chain recombines TRBV11-2 with TRBJ1-2; 7 positions agree with TRBD1. The ends lost 5 bases at V and 0 bases at J; junction bases unmatched: 6. This CDR3 has 15 residues. The germline gives CDR1 SGHAT, CDR2 FQNNGV. CDR3 nucleotide sequence: TGTGCCAGCAGCCTCCGGGACAGTGCTAACTATGGCTACACCTTC. Translating gives CASSLRDSANYGYTF.

This sequence joins TRBV9 and TRBJ2-5; a weak D match, TRBD2 (5 bases). The germline V gene encodes CDR1 SGDLS and CDR2 YYNGEE. V lost 4 bases to trimming and J lost 1 base, with 11 bases between them. This CDR3 has 14 residues. CDR3: CASSPGLTQETQYF. The CDR3, as DNA: TGTGCCAGCAGCCCAGGACTCACCCAAGAGACCCAGTACTTC.

The chain joins TRBV6-5 to TRBJ2-7, with TRBD2 matching over 8 bases. Germline CDR1 and CDR2: MNHEY and SVGAGI. There are 14 residues in the CDR3. V lost 6 bases and J lost 4; bases outside the gene matches: 8. The CDR3 loop is CASSPSGGKYEQYF. For the CDR3, the DNA is TGTGCCAGCAGCCCCAGCGGGGGCAAGTACGAGCAGTACTTC.

V gene TRBV2 combines with J gene TRBJ2-3, with 13 bases matching TRBD2. The CDR3 covers 15 residues. Losses at the gene ends were 11 bases for V and 5 bases for J; bases not matched to a gene: 10. The germline V gene has CDR1 SNHLY and CDR2 FYNNEI. In nucleotides, the CDR3 is TGTGCCGGGCCCTTAACTAGCGGGAGGGTAGATACGCAGTATTTT. Its protein product is CAGPLTSGRVDTQYF.

As concerns this clone: Other DNA variants within this sample encode the same CDR3. The V call is TRBV18, the J call TRBJ1-2; 7 nucleotides match TRBD1. The J segment lost 0 bases and the V segment lost 4 bases, leaving 2 bases of the junction unmatched. The CDR3 extends over 14 amino acids. Germline loops: CDR1 KGHSH, CDR2 LQKENI. The CDR3 sequence: CASSLGTANYGYTF. For the CDR3, the DNA is TGTGCCAGCTCACTGGGGACAGCTAACTATGGCTACACCTTC.

The CDR3: CASSDSDYSNQPQHF. CDR3 nucleotide sequence: TGCGCCAGCAGTGACAGCGATTATAGCAATCAGCCCCAGCATTTT. This sequence joins TRBV10-2 and TRBJ1-5, with D unresolved. The V gene's germline CDR1 is WSHSY and CDR2 SAAADI. This CDR3 comprises 15 residues. Trimming left V 3 bases short and J 0 bases short, with 9 bases between.

The genes are TRBV30 and TRBJ1-6; D is possibly TRBD1 (5 bases). The CDR3 covers 15 residues. Per the germline V gene, CDR1 is GTSNPN and CDR2 is SVGIG (reference sequence). Trimming pared 2 bases from V and 4 bases from J, leaving 12 bases between. Here the CDR3 DNA reads TGTGCCTGGAGTCCCGCGGGGCGGTATAATTCACCCCTCCACTTT. This codes for CAWSPAGRYNSPLHF.

With regard to this clone: Other DNA sequences in this sample translate to the same CDR3. This chain joins TRBV28 and TRBJ1-1; TRBD1 matches 8 bases. CDR1 is MDHEN, CDR2 SYDVKM, per germline. This CDR3 is 11 amino acids long. With V trimmed by 5 bases and J by 7 bases, 0 bases remained unmatched. This CDR3 reads CASSGQGEAFF. CDR3 DNA sequence: TGTGCCAGCAGTGGACAGGGTGAAGCTTTCTTT.

The V call is TRBV28, the J call TRBJ1-1; D not resolved. V was cut by 3 bases and J by 1 base, with 15 bases left in between. Germline V gene sequence: CDR1 MDHEN, CDR2 SYDVKM. The CDR3 runs to 16 residues. The CDR3, as DNA: TGTGCCAGCAGTTTTGGCCCCCCGGGTACGAACACTGAAGCTTTCTTT. Translated: CASSFGPPGTNTEAFF.